These T cell receptor beta chains were read from a single sample in a study of blood T cell repertoires in COVID-19. Sequencing used immunoSEQ multiplex PCR; TCRdb keeps in-frame clones, though not all of them. The sample contains about 190,000 clones, 80% to 95% of which appear only once. Sequenced sample: peripheral blood. The receptors come from a man aged 45-65 years with acute or convalescent COVID-19. The CDR3 runs from the conserved cysteine through the conserved F or W. D genes are given only for firm matches. A row's size may be missing; if present it is once, few, many or a size class.

v_call	j_call	clone_size	d_call	cdr3_aa	cdr3_nt
TRBV7-2	TRBJ1-6	NA	NA	CASSLVPQGNNSPLHF	TGTGCCAGCAGCTTAGTTCCGCAGGGGAACAATTCACCCCTCCACTTT
TRBV9	TRBJ1-2	NA	TRBD1	CASRRTGEGYTF	TGTGCCAGCAGGCGGACAGGGGAAGGCTACACCTTC
TRBV6-6	TRBJ1-3	NA	NA	CASSPKRNSGNTIYF	TGTGCCAGCAGTCCCAAGAGGAACTCTGGAAACACCATATATTTT
TRBV6-5	TRBJ2-5	NA	TRBD2	CASRPGGEVKTQYF	TGTGCCAGCAGACCGGGGGGGGAGGTTAAGACCCAGTACTTC
TRBV20-1	TRBJ2-7	NA	NA	CSASRSGRSYEQYF	TGCAGTGCTAGTAGGTCAGGGCGCTCCTACGAGCAGTACTTC
TRBV9	TRBJ2-3	NA	TRBD2	CASSAPVAGGVSTDTQYF	TGTGCCAGCAGCGCCCCTGTGGCGGGAGGCGTTAGCACAGATACGCAGTATTTT
TRBV2	TRBJ2-5	NA	NA	CASSVRETQYF	TGTGCCAGCAGTGTTCGTGAGACCCAGTACTTC
TRBV9	TRBJ2-1	few	TRBD2	CASSQTSVREQFF	TGTGCCAGCAGCCAGACTAGCGTCCGTGAGCAGTTCTTC
TRBV19	TRBJ2-7	once	TRBD1	CASSRGQDYEQYF	TGTGCCAGTAGTCGGGGACAGGACTACGAGCAGTACTTC
TRBV2	TRBJ1-4	few	NA	CASSVRVANEKLFF	TGTGCCAGCAGTGTCAGGGTCGCTAATGAAAAACTGTTTTTT
TRBV5-6	TRBJ1-2	NA	NA	CASTNRVYGYTF	TGTGCCAGCACCAACAGGGTCTATGGCTACACCTTC
TRBV7-6	TRBJ1-5	NA	NA	CARTRGAVRDYSNQPQHF	TGTGCCAGAACCCGGGGGGCCGTACGCGATTATAGCAATCAGCCCCAGCATTTT
TRBV15	TRBJ2-7	NA	NA	CATSSNGGYEQYF	TGTGCCACCAGCAGCAACGGCGGCTACGAGCAGTACTTC
TRBV6-5	TRBJ2-7	NA	TRBD1	CASSRDRGHEQYF	TGTGCCAGCAGCCGAGACAGGGGGCACGAGCAGTACTTC
TRBV9	TRBJ2-3	NA	NA	CASSVTGSSDTQYF	TGTGCCAGCAGCGTCACCGGGAGCTCCGATACGCAGTATTTT
TRBV5-1	TRBJ2-2	NA	NA	CASSFRKNTGELFF	TGCGCCAGCAGCTTCAGAAAGAACACCGGGGAGCTGTTTTTT
TRBV18	TRBJ1-5	NA	TRBD1	CASSPGQLDQPQHF	TGTGCCAGCTCACCGGGACAGCTAGATCAGCCCCAGCATTTT